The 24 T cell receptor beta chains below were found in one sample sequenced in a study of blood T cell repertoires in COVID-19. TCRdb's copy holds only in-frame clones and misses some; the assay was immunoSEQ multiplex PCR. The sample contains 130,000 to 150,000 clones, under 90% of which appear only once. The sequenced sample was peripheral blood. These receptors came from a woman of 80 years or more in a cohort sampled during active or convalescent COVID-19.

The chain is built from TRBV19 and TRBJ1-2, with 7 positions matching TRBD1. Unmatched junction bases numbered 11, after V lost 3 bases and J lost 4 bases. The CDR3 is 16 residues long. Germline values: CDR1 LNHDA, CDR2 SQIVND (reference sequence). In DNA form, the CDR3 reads TGTGCCAGTAGTATGTTCCCGCAGGGGGTGGTCTATGGCTACACCTTC. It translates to CASSMFPQGVVYGYTF.

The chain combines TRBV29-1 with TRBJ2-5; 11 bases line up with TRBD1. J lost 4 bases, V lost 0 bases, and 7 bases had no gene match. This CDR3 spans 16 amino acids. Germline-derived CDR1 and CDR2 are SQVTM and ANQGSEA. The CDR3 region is CSVEDPWGQGGETQYF. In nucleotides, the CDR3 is TGCAGCGTTGAAGACCCTTGGGGACAGGGGGGAGAGACCCAGTACTTC.

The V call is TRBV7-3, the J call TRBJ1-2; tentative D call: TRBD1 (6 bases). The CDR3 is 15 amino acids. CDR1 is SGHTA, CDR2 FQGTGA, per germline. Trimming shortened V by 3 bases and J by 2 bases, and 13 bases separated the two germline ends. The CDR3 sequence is CASSLDSNINYGYTF. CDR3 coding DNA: TGTGCCAGCAGCTTGGACAGCAACATCAACTATGGCTACACCTTC.

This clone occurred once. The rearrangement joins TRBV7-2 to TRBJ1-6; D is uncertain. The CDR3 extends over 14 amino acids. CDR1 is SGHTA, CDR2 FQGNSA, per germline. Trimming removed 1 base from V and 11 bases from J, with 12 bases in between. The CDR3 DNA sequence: TGTGCCAGCAGCTTAGTCGTCCGGCGGCCACCCCTCCACTTT. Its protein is CASSLVVRRPPLHF.

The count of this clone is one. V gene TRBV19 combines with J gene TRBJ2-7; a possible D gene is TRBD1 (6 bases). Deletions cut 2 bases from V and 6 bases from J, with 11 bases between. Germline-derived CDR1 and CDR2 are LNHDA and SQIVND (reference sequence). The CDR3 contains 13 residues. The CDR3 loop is CASSILQGSEQYF. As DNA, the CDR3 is TGTGCCAGTAGTATATTACAGGGCTCCGAGCAGTACTTC.

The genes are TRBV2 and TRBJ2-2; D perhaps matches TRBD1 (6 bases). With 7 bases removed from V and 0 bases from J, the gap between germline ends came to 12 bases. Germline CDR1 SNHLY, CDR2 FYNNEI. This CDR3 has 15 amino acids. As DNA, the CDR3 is TGTGCCAGCACCCGGGACACCCCGAACACCGGGGAGCTGTTTTTT. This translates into CASTRDTPNTGELFF.

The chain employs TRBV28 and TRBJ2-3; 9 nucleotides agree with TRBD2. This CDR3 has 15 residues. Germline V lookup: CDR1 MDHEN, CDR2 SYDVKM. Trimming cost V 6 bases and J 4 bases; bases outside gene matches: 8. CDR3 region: CASSPRGGASDTQYF. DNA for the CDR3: TGTGCCAGCAGCCCTCGCGGGGGGGCCTCAGATACGCAGTATTTT.

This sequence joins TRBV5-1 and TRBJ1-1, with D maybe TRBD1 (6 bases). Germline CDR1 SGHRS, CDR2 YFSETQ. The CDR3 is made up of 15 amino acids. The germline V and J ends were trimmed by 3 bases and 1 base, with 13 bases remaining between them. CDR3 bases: TGCGCCAGCAGCTCAACCGGACAGTCGAACACTGAAGCTTTCTTT. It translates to CASSSTGQSNTEAFF.

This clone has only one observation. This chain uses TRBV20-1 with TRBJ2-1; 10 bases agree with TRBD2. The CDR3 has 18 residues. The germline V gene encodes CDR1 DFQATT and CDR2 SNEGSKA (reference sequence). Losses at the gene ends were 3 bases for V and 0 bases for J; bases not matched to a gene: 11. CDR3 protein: CSASPGLADSSSYNEQFF. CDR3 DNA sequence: TGCAGTGCTAGTCCCGGACTAGCGGATAGTAGCTCCTACAATGAGCAGTTCTTC.

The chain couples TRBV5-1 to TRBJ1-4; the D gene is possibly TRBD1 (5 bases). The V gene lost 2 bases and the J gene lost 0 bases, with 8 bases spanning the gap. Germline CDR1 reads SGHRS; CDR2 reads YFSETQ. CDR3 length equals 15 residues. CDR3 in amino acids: CASSLQATTNEKLFF. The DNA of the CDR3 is TGCGCCAGCAGCTTACAGGCTACAACTAATGAAAAACTGTTTTTT. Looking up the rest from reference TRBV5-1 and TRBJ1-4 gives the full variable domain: KAGVTQTPRYLIKTRGQQVTLSCSPISGHRSVSWYQQTPGQGLQFLFEYFSETQRNKGNFPGRFSGRQFSNSRSEMNVSTLELGDSALYLCASSLQATTNEKLFFGSGTQLSVL.

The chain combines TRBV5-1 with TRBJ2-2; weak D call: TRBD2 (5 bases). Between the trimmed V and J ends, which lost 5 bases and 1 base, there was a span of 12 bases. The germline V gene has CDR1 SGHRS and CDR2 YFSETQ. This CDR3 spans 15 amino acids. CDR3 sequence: CASSEGFVNTGELFF. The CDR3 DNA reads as TGCGCCAGCAGTGAGGGATTTGTGAACACCGGGGAGCTGTTTTTT.

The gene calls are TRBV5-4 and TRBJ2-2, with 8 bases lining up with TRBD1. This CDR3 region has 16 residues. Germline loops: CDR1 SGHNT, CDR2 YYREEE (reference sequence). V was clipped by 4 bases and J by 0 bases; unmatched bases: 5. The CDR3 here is CASSPEQGANTGELFF. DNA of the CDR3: TGTGCCAGCAGCCCCGAACAGGGGGCGAACACCGGGGAGCTGTTTTTT.

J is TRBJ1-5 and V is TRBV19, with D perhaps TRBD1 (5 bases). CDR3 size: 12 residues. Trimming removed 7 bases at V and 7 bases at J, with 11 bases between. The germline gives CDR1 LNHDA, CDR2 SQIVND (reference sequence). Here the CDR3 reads CASNQGKQPQHF. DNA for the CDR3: TGTGCCAGTAACCAGGGAAAGCAGCCCCAGCATTTT.

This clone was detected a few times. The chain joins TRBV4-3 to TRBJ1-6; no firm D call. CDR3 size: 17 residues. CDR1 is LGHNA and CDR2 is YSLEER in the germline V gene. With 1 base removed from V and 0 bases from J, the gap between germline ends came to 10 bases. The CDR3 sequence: CASSQGGANSYNSPLHF. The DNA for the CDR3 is TGCGCCAGCAGCCAAGGCGGAGCCAACTCCTATAATTCACCCCTCCACTTT.

This CDR3 reads CASSSSGSNSEKLFF. The DNA of the CDR3 is TGTGCCAGCAGCTCCTCCGGGTCCAACTCCGAAAAACTGTTTTTT. The chain has TRBV7-6 and TRBJ1-4; unclear D gene. The ends were cut back, 4 bases at V and 8 bases at J, with 17 bases in the middle. CDR1 SGHVS and CDR2 FNYEAQ come from the germline V gene. There are 15 residues in the CDR3.

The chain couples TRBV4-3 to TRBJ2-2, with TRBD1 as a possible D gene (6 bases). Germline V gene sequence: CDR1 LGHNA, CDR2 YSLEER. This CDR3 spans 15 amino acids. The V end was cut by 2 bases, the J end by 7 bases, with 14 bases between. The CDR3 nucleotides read TGCGCCAGCAGCCAAAGCAGGGGCCCGGTCGGGGAGCTGTTTTTT. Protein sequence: CASSQSRGPVGELFF.

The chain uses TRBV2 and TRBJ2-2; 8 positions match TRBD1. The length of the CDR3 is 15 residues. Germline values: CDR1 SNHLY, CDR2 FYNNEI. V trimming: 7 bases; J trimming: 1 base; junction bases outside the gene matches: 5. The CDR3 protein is CASKLGQVNTGELFF. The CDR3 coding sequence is TGTGCCAGCAAATTGGGACAGGTGAACACCGGGGAGCTGTTTTTT.

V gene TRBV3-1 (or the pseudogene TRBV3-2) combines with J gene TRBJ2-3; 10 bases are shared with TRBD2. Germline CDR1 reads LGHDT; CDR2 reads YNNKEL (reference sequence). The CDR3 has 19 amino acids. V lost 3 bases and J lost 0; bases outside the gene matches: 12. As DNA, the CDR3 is TGTGCCAGCAGCCACTCAAGCGGGGGGGGCCGCTTAAGCACAGATACGCAGTATTTT. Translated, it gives CASSHSSGGGRLSTDTQYF.

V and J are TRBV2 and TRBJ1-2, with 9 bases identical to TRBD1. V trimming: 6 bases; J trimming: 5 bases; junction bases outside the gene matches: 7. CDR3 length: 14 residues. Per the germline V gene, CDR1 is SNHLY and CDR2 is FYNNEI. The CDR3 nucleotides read TGTGCCAGCAGAACCACGGGACAGGGATATGGCTACACCTTC. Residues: CASRTTGQGYGYTF.

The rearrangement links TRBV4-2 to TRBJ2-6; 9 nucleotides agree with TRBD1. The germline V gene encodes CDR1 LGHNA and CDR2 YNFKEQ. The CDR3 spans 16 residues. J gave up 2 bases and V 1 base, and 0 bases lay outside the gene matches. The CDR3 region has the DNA TGTGCCAGCAGCCAAGGGACAGGGGCTGGGGCCAACGTCCTGACTTTC. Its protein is CASSQGTGAGANVLTF.

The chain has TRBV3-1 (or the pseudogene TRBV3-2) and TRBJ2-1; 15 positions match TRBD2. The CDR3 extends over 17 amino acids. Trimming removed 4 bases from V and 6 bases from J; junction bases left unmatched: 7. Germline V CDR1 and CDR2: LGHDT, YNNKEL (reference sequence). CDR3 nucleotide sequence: TGTGCCAGCAGCCCTGGGACTAGCGGGGGGTTGGTCAATGAGCAGTTCTTC. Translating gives CASSPGTSGGLVNEQFF.

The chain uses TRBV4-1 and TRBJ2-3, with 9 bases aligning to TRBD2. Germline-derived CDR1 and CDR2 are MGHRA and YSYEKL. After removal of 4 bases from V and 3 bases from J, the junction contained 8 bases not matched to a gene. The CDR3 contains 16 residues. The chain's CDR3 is CASSLLSGGITDTQYF. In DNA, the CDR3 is TGCGCCAGCAGCCTCCTTAGCGGGGGTATTACAGATACGCAGTATTTT.

Here the CDR3 DNA reads TGTGCCAGTAGTATAGTTTTCGGGACAGGGCTTGGCTACACCTTC. Translating it yields CASSIVFGTGLGYTF. This chain uses TRBV19 with TRBJ1-2, with 9 bases matching TRBD1. CDR1 and CDR2 (germline): LNHDA, SQIVND (reference sequence). V was clipped by 1 base and J by 7 bases; unmatched bases: 7. This CDR3 has 15 residues.

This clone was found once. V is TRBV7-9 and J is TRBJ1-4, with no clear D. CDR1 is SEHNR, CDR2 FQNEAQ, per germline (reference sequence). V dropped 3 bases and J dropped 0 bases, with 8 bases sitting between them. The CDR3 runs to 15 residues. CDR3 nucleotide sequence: TGTGCCAGCAGCTTTAGACAAGCAACTAATGAAAAACTGTTTTTT. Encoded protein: CASSFRQATNEKLFF.